The rows below give T cell receptor beta chains drawn from one sample of a study of blood T cells in healthy people across ages. TCRdb independently ran MiXCR on the 5' RACE reads; one entry per CDR3 protein. The data show around 750,000 distinct CDR3 sequences, with about 48% seen just once and 40% to 50% held by the top ten. The sample taken for sequencing was blood. All receptors come from an older man in good health. Each CDR3 is given with its conserved first and last residue. The order of the fields is D gene, J gene, CDR3 length, clone size, V gene, CDR3 DNA, CDR3 protein. The D gene is left open where the match is weak. A clone size is listed for some rows: how often the clone was seen (once, few, many), or a class if it is expanded.

-,TRBJ2-3,11,-,TRBV5-6,TGTGCCAGCAGCTTGGGGGCTACGCAGTATTTT,CASSLGATQYF
-,TRBJ2-1,13,few,TRBV15,TGTGCCACCAGCAGAGCCGCTAGGAATGAGCAGTTCTTC,CATSRAARNEQFF
TRBD1,TRBJ2-3,16,-,TRBV28,TGTGCCAGCAGTTCAACAGGGGGCGCGGAGCACAGATACGCGTATTTT,CASSSTGGAEHRYAYF
-,TRBJ2-7,13,-,TRBV6-6,TGTGCCAGCAGAACACAGACCACCTACGAGCAGTACTTC,CASRTQTTYEQYF
-,TRBJ2-5,14,-,TRBV25-1,TGTGCCAGCAGTCCGATTAGAGAAGGGGAGACCCAGTACTTC,CASSPIREGETQYF
-,TRBJ1-1,12,-,TRBV18,TGTGCCAGCTCACCTCGGAACACTGAAGCTTTCTTT,CASSPRNTEAFF
-,TRBJ2-5,16,-,TRBV27,TGTGCCAGCAGACCTGATAGCGGCCCACCCCGGGAGACCCAGTACTTC,CASRPDSGPPRETQYF
TRBD1,TRBJ1-2,15,-,TRBV25-1,TGTGCCAGCAGTGATGCGGCAGGGGGCTTTGATGGCTACACCTTC,CASSDAAGGFDGYTF
-,TRBJ1-5,13,-,TRBV6-6,TGTGCCAGCAAGGTGCGGCTCAATCAGCCCCAGCATTTT,CASKVRLNQPQHF
TRBD1,TRBJ2-7,13,-,TRBV27,TGTGCCAGCAGTCAGCGACAGGGATACGAGCAGTACTTC,CASSQRQGYEQYF
-,TRBJ1-1,12,few,TRBV20-1,TGCAGTGCTATAGGGGGAACAACTGAAGCTTTCTTT,CSAIGGTTEAFF
TRBD2,TRBJ2-3,11,-,TRBV29-1,TGCAGCGGGGGACTAGTAGATACGCAGTATTTT,CSGGLVDTQYF
-,TRBJ2-7,15,-,TRBV29-1,TGCAGCGTTGCCCCCCTAGGGGTTAAGTCCTACGAGCAGTACTTC,CSVAPLGVKSYEQYF
TRBD2,TRBJ2-7,15,few,TRBV7-3,TGTGCCAGCAGCTTAACAGCGGGGGGTGTCTACGAGCAGTACTTC,CASSLTAGGVYEQYF
TRBD1,TRBJ1-2,15,few,TRBV7-3,TGTGCCAGCAGCCCCCAGGGACAGGTGGGCGGCGGCTACACCTTC,CASSPQGQVGGGYTF
-,TRBJ2-7,14,once,TRBV18,TGTGCCAGCTCACGGCGGGACACCTCTTTGGAGCAGTACTTC,CASSRRDTSLEQYF
-,TRBJ2-1,13,-,TRBV7-9,TGTGCCAGCAGCTCTCGGACTATCGATGAGCAGTTCTTC,CASSSRTIDEQFF
-,TRBJ2-7,16,-,TRBV5-1,TGCGCCAGCAGCTTGGTGGGGGTCGTCAGCGTCTACGAGCAGTACTTC,CASSLVGVVSVYEQYF
TRBD2,TRBJ2-7,14,-,TRBV3-1,TGTGCCAGCAGCCACCTAGCGGGGGAGTACGAGCAGTACTTC,CASSHLAGEYEQYF
TRBD1,TRBJ1-6,16,-,TRBV6-1,TGTGCCAGCAGTGACCCGGACAGGAGGGGGAATTCACCCCTCCACTTT,CASSDPDRRGNSPLHF
-,TRBJ2-7,12,few,TRBV18,TGTGCCAGCTCACCTACAGGGCCCGAGCAGTACTTC,CASSPTGPEQYF
-,TRBJ2-1,13,-,TRBV20-1,TGCAGTGCTAGAGGGGGGAAGTACAATGAGCAGTTCTTC,CSARGGKYNEQFF
-,TRBJ1-1,15,-,TRBV25-1,TGTGCCAGCAGTGAACTGGGAGGGGCGCACACTGAAGCTTTCTTT,CASSELGGAHTEAFF
-,TRBJ2-1,14,once,TRBV20-1,TGCGGTGCCCCCGACAGGTATACCTACAATGAGCAGTTCTTC,CGAPDRYTYNEQFF
-,TRBJ2-3,15,-,TRBV7-2,TGTGCCAGCAGCTTAGCCCTGGTCTTGAAGGATACGCAGTATTTT,CASSLALVLKDTQYF
-,TRBJ1-2,15,once,TRBV27,TGTGCCAGCAGTCCGACCCCGTTTGCCAATTATGGCTACACCTTC,CASSPTPFANYGYTF
-,TRBJ2-7,15,-,TRBV11-2,TGTGCCAGCAGCACAGGACTCTCAACTACCTACGAGCAGTACTTC,CASSTGLSTTYEQYF
-,TRBJ2-3,14,-,TRBV7-7,TGTGCTAGCAGCTTAGGGGGGACCGGGGATACGCAGTATTTT,CASSLGGTGDTQYF
-,TRBJ2-5,12,-,TRBV12-3/TRBV12-4,TGTGCCAGCAGTCCCCTGGCAGAGACCCAGTACTTC,CASSPLAETQYF
-,TRBJ1-2,13,-,TRBV20-1,TGCAGTGCTAGACAGGAGACCAACTATGGCTACACCTTC,CSARQETNYGYTF
TRBD2,TRBJ2-7,16,once,TRBV15,TGTGCCACCAGCCCTCTTGATAGCGGGAGTAATTACGAGCAGTACTTC,CATSPLDSGSNYEQYF
TRBD1,TRBJ2-2,16,-,TRBV20-1,TGCAGTGCTAGAGATCCCGGGACAGGGGACGGCGGGGAGCTGTTTTTT,CSARDPGTGDGGELFF
TRBD1,TRBJ1-2,12,-,TRBV12-3/TRBV12-4,TGTGCCAGCAGTTTCGCAGGGGGAGGCTACACCTTC,CASSFAGGGYTF
TRBD2,TRBJ2-4,15,-,TRBV3-1,TGTGCCAGCAGCCATAGCCGGCTAGCGGGAGGTGACCAGTACTTC,CASSHSRLAGGDQYF